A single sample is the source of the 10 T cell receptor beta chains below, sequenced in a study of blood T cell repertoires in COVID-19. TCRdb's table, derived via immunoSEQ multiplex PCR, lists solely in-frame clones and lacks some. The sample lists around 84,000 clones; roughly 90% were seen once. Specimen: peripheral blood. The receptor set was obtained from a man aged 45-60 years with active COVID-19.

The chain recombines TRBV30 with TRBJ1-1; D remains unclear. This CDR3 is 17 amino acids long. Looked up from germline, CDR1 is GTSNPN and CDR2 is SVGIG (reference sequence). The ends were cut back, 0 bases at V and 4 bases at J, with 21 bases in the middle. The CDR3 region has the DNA TGTGCCTGGAGTGTAAACTTGGGTCCTCGGAGGGCCACTGAAGCTTTCTTT. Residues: CAWSVNLGPRRATEAFF.

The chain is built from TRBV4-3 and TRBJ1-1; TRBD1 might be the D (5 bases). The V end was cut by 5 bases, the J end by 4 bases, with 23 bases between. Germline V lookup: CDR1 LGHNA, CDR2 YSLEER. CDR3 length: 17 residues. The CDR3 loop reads CASSGSVGAVEVTEAFF. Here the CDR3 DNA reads TGCGCCAGCAGCGGATCGGTTGGGGCGGTCGAGGTCACTGAAGCTTTCTTT.

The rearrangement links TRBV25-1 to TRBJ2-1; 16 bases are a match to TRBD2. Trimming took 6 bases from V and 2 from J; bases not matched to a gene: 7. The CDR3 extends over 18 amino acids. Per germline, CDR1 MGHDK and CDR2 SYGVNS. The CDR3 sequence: CASSSGLAGGTAYNEQFF. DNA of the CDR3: TGTGCCAGCAGCTCGGGACTAGCGGGGGGGACCGCCTACAATGAGCAGTTCTTC.

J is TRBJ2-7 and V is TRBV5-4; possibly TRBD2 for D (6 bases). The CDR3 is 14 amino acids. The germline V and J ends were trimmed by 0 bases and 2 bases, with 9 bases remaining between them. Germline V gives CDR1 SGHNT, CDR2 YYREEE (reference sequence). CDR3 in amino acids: CASSLAGATYEQYF. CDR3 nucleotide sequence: TGTGCCAGCAGCTTGGCGGGAGCCACCTACGAGCAGTACTTC.

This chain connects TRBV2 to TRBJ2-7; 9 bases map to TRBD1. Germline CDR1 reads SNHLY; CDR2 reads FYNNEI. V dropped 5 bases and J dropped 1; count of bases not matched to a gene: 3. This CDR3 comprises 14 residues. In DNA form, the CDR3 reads TGTGCCAGCAGTCGACAGGGGGGTTCCTACGAGCAGTACTTC. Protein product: CASSRQGGSYEQYF.

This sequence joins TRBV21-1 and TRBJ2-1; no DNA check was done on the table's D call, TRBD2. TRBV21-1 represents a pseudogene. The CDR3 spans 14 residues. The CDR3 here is CASVWESSYNEQFF. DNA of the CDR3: TGTGCCAGCGTCTGGGAGAGCTCCTACAATGAGCAGTTCTTC.

As DNA, the CDR3 is TGTGCCAGCAGCTTAACGCAATGGACAGGGGGCACGGGGGACACTGAAGCTTTCTTT. Translating gives CASSLTQWTGGTGDTEAFF. This sequence joins TRBV7-3 and TRBJ1-1; 11 bases map to TRBD1. The V and J ends lost 0 bases and 3 bases, in that order; junction bases with no gene match: 12. CDR3 size: 19 residues. CDR1 and CDR2 from the germline V gene are SGHTA and FQGTGA. The variable domain in full, with the rest retrieved from reference TRBV7-3 and TRBJ1-1, is GAGVSQTPSNKVTEKGKYVELRCDPISGHTALYWYRQSLGQGPEFLIYFQGTGAADDSGLPNDRFFAVRPEGSVSTLKIQRTERGDSAVYLCASSLTQWTGGTGDTEAFFGQGTRLTVV.

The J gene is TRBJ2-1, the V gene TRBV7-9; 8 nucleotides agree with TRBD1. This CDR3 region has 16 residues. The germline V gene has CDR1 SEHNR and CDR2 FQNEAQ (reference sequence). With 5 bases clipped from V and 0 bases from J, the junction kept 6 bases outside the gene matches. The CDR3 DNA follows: TGTGCCAGCAGCAAACAGGGGGTGAGCTCCTACAATGAGCAGTTCTTC. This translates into CASSKQGVSSYNEQFF.

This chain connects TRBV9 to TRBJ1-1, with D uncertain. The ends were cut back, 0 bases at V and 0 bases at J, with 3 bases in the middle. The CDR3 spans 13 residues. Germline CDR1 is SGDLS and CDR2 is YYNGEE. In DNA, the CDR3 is TGTGCCAGCAGCGTAGCAGTGAACACTGAAGCTTTCTTT. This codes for CASSVAVNTEAFF.

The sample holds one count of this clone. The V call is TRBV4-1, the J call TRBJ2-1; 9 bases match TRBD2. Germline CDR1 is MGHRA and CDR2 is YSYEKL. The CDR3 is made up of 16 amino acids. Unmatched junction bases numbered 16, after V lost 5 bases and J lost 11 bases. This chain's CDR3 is CASSSGGASGVRKQFF. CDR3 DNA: TGCGCCAGCAGCTCTGGGGGGGCTAGCGGGGTAAGGAAGCAGTTCTTC.